The clone carrying this TCR beta chain was seen repeatedly, ten times or more. The entry originates in a study of identical twins. One entry per CDR3 protein results from TCRdb running MiXCR on the 5' RACE reads. The sample carries more than 650,000 distinct CDR3 sequences, 5.5% to 6.5% recorded once. This CDR3 has 15 residues. The germline CDR1 and CDR2 sequences are SGHRS and YFSETQ. V lost 4 bases and J lost 3; bases outside the gene matches: 6. The chain is built from TRBV5-1 and TRBJ2-2; 7 positions match TRBD1. Material for sequencing was naive T cells sorted from blood. The receptor was derived from a man younger than 35 in good health. CDR3 in DNA: TGCGCCAGCAGCGGCCAGGGGGTTGACACCGGGGAGCTGTTTTTT. Amino acid sequence: CASSGQGVDTGELFF.